The 13 T cell receptor beta chains listed next were all sequenced from one sample in a study of blood T cell repertoires in COVID-19. Sequencing used immunoSEQ multiplex PCR; TCRdb keeps in-frame clones, though not all of them. The sample carries about 270,000 clones, around 87% recorded once. The sequenced sample was PBMCs or T cells enriched from blood (not recorded which). Source of these receptors: a woman younger than 30 who had recovered from COVID-19.

The chain joins TRBV21-1 to TRBJ2-7; TRBD1 was called by the table and not checked on the DNA. TRBV21-1 constitutes a pseudogene. The CDR3 length is 20 residues. CDR3 residues: CASSKKKPSGQGPFPYEQYF. The DNA of the CDR3 is TGTGCCAGCAGCAAAAAAAAACCATCCGGACAGGGGCCCTTTCCCTACGAGCAGTACTTC.

The chain combines TRBV15 with TRBJ2-5; a weak D match, TRBD1 (5 bases). The CDR3 covers 16 residues. V lost 1 base to trimming and J lost 0 bases, with 12 bases between them. Per the germline V gene, CDR1 is LNHNV and CDR2 is YYDKDF (reference sequence). DNA for the CDR3: TGTGCCACCAGCAGAGGAGACAGAACGTACCAAGAGACCCAGTACTTC. Encoded protein: CATSRGDRTYQETQYF.

This rearrangement joins TRBV5-1 to TRBJ2-1; TRBD1 is a possible D gene (6 bases). Germline V gene sequence: CDR1 SGHRS, CDR2 YFSETQ. This CDR3 region has 15 residues. Trimming removed 7 bases from V and 5 bases from J, with 19 bases in between. CDR3 residues: CASQHAGTYDNEQFF. CDR3 coding DNA: TGCGCCAGCCAGCACGCCGGGACATACGACAATGAGCAGTTCTTC.

The chain has TRBV5-6 and TRBJ2-1; tentatively, D is TRBD1 (5 bases). From germline, CDR1 is SGHDT and CDR2 YYEEEE. Between the trimmed V and J ends, which lost 4 bases and 5 bases, there was a span of 10 bases. There are 13 residues in the CDR3. CDR3 coding DNA: TGTGCCAGCAGCGCCCAGGGTAACAATGAGCAGTTCTTC. Residues: CASSAQGNNEQFF.

V gene TRBV19 combines with J gene TRBJ1-2; D is perhaps TRBD1 (6 bases). V lost 8 bases and J 8 bases, leaving 21 bases between the germline ends. Per germline, CDR1 LNHDA and CDR2 SQIVND (reference sequence). This CDR3 has 14 residues. The CDR3 region is CASLDRIGLGGYTF. The CDR3, as DNA: TGTGCCAGTCTAGACAGGATTGGTTTGGGAGGCTACACCTTC.

The CDR3: CASSYSGARGYGYTF. For the CDR3, the DNA is TGTGCCAGCAGTTACTCAGGAGCTCGGGGCTATGGCTACACCTTC. The chain employs TRBV6-5 and TRBJ1-2, with D uncertain. This CDR3 spans 15 amino acids. In germline, CDR1 is MNHEY, CDR2 SVGAGI. V was cut by 0 bases and J by 4 bases, with 12 bases left in between.

The J gene is TRBJ2-7, the V gene TRBV4-2; TRBD1 aligns across 9 bases. This CDR3 contains 16 residues. J lost 3 bases, V lost 1 base, and 7 bases had no gene match. Per germline, CDR1 LGHNA and CDR2 YNFKEQ. CDR3 amino acids: CASSQGGQGLVYEQYF. CDR3 nucleotides: TGTGCCAGCAGCCAAGGGGGACAGGGACTTGTCTACGAGCAGTACTTC.

The chain couples TRBV15 to TRBJ1-1; D may be TRBD1 (6 bases). Trimming shortened V by 0 bases and J by 5 bases, and 13 bases separated the two germline ends. Germline CDR1 and CDR2: LNHNV and YYDKDF (reference sequence). The CDR3 is made up of 15 amino acids. Here the CDR3 reads CATSRDRAGDTEAFF. The DNA for the CDR3 is TGTGCCACCAGCAGAGATCGAGCAGGGGATACTGAAGCTTTCTTT.

J is TRBJ2-3 and V is TRBV3-1 (or the pseudogene TRBV3-2), with 7 bases aligning to TRBD1. Germline trimming cut 0 bases from V and 2 bases from J; bases unmatched to any gene: 8. The CDR3 is 17 residues long. Germline loops: CDR1 LGHDT, CDR2 YNNKEL (reference sequence). This CDR3 reads CASSQDEQGPVTDTQYF. For the CDR3, the DNA is TGTGCCAGCAGCCAAGATGAACAGGGGCCCGTCACAGATACGCAGTATTTT.

CDR3 nucleotide sequence: TGCGCCAGCAGCTTGATGTCAGGGAATATCGGTTCACCCCTCCACTTT. Encoded protein: CASSLMSGNIGSPLHF. V usage is TRBV5-1 and J usage is TRBJ1-6; tentatively, D is TRBD1 (5 bases). Germline V gene sequence: CDR1 SGHRS, CDR2 YFSETQ. The CDR3 is made up of 16 amino acids. Trimming removed 1 base from V and 9 bases from J, with 17 bases in between.

This sequence joins TRBV10-2 and TRBJ2-2; a weak D match, TRBD1 (5 bases). This CDR3 is built from 15 residues. Trimming stripped 2 bases from V and 4 bases from J, with 11 bases between. Germline CDR1 reads WSHSY; CDR2 reads SAAADI. The chain's CDR3 is CASSEPRVSTGELFF. DNA for the CDR3: TGCGCCAGCAGTGAGCCCAGGGTTAGCACCGGGGAGCTGTTTTTT.

The chain has TRBV19 and TRBJ1-6; possibly TRBD1 for D (6 bases). This CDR3 contains 16 residues. Looked up from germline, CDR1 is LNHDA and CDR2 is SQIVND (reference sequence). Deletions cut 3 bases from V and 7 bases from J, with 16 bases between. The CDR3 bases are TGTGCCAGTAGTATGCCCGGGGGGGGGCTAAATTCACCCCTCCACTTT. Protein: CASSMPGGGLNSPLHF. Drawing the rest from reference TRBV19 and TRBJ1-6, the complete variable domain is DGGITQSPKYLFRKEGQNVTLSCEQNLNHDAMYWYRQDPGQGLRLIYYSQIVNDFQKGDIAEGYSVSREKKESFPLTVTSAQKNPTAFYLCASSMPGGGLNSPLHFGNGTRLTVT.

This clone appeared a single time. This chain uses TRBV19 with TRBJ1-2; possible D gene TRBD1, 6 bases. Germline assignment: CDR1 LNHDA and CDR2 SQIVND (reference sequence). V lost 5 bases, J lost 1 base, and 17 bases lay in between. The CDR3 totals 16 residues. In DNA form, the CDR3 reads TGTGCCAGTAGTGCCCACCGGACAGCTCTTAACTATGGCTACACCTTC. Translated, it gives CASSAHRTALNYGYTF.